Following are 8 T cell receptor beta chains from one sample sequenced in a study of cytomegalovirus exposure and HLA in healthy donors. The PCR had 60 Vbeta and 13 Jbeta primers. Measured with immunoSEQ multiplex PCR; TCRdb has only the in-frame clones, and not every one. The sample totals 90,000 to 130,000 clones; its top ten clones hold approximately 6.2%. The sample was PBMCs. These receptors came from a man between 40 and 49 years old in good health and CMV-seropositive.

The chain couples TRBV5-4 to TRBJ2-3, with D uncertain. The germline CDR1 and CDR2 sequences are SGHNT and YYREEE (reference sequence). Trimming shortened V by 4 bases and J by 2 bases, and 11 bases separated the two germline ends. This CDR3 has 14 residues. The CDR3 loop is CASSHISNTDTQYF. CDR3 coding DNA: TGTGCCAGCAGCCACATCTCGAACACAGATACGCAGTATTTT. The full variable domain, with the rest looked up from reference TRBV5-4 and TRBJ2-3, is ETGVTQSPTHLIKTRGQQVTLRCSSQSGHNTVSWYQQALGQGPQFIFQYYREEENGRGNFPPRFSGLQFPNYSSELNVNALELDDSALYLCASSHISNTDTQYFGPGTRLTVL.

CDR3 nucleotide sequence: TGTGCCAGCAGCCCCAGGGCCGTGAACACTGAAGCTTTCTTT. Residues: CASSPRAVNTEAFF. The V gene is TRBV6-5, the J gene TRBJ1-1; TRBD1 might be the D (5 bases). This CDR3 is built from 14 residues. In germline, CDR1 is MNHEY, CDR2 SVGAGI. V was trimmed by 6 bases and J by 0 bases, leaving 11 bases between them.

This rearrangement joins TRBV11-1 to TRBJ1-1; possibly TRBD1 for D (6 bases). The CDR3 is 18 amino acids. Germline lookup yields CDR1 SGHAT and CDR2 FQDESV (reference sequence). The ends were cut back, 2 bases at V and 0 bases at J, with 19 bases in the middle. Written as DNA, the CDR3 is TGTGCCAGCAGCTTAAGGGCAGGGGCGTCACCCATGAACACTGAAGCTTTCTTT. Protein: CASSLRAGASPMNTEAFF.

The CDR3 loop reads CASSLDDKHLSYEQYF. The CDR3 DNA sequence: TGTGCCAGCAGCTTGGACGACAAACACCTCTCCTACGAGCAGTACTTC. This chain joins TRBV5-4 and TRBJ2-7; D not certain. This CDR3 comprises 16 residues. V lost 0 bases to trimming and J lost 0 bases, with 13 bases between them. Germline V gene sequence: CDR1 SGHNT, CDR2 YYREEE (reference sequence).

This chain uses TRBV7-2 with TRBJ2-3; no clear D gene. Germline CDR1 and CDR2: SGHTA and FQGNSA. The CDR3 is 12 amino acids. Between the trimmed V and J ends, which lost 7 bases and 4 bases, there was a span of 9 bases. As DNA, the CDR3 is TGTGCCAGCACCCTGTCCCCAGATACGCAGTATTTT. Its protein product is CASTLSPDTQYF. The full variable domain, completed using reference TRBV7-2 and TRBJ2-3, is GAGVSQSPSNKVTEKGKDVELRCDPISGHTALYWYRQSLGQGLEFLIYFQGNSAPDKSGLPSDRFSAERTGGSVSTLTIQRTQQEDSAVYLCASTLSPDTQYFGPGTRLTVL.

The rearrangement uses TRBV29-1 and TRBJ2-1; 14 nucleotides line up with TRBD2. Germline lookup yields CDR1 SQVTM and CDR2 ANQGSEA. V lost 4 bases and J lost 7; bases outside the gene matches: 6. The length of the CDR3 is 15 residues. CDR3 residues: CSVGWTSGRKNEQFF. The CDR3 DNA reads as TGCAGCGTTGGTTGGACTAGCGGGAGGAAGAATGAGCAGTTCTTC.

The genes are TRBV5-5 and TRBJ2-1; TRBD2 aligns across 10 bases. This CDR3 spans 17 amino acids. J was trimmed by 3 bases and V by 1 base; bases with no gene match: 7. Germline V gives CDR1 SGHKS, CDR2 YYEKEE (reference sequence). The CDR3 nucleotides are TGTGCCAGCAGCTTGAACACCGGGACTAGCGTCTACAATGAGCAGTTCTTC. Its protein product is CASSLNTGTSVYNEQFF.

The genes are TRBV4-2 and TRBJ1-2; the match to TRBD1 covers 9 bases. CDR1 and CDR2 (germline): LGHNA, YNFKEQ. With 3 bases clipped from V and 2 bases from J, the junction kept 7 bases outside the gene matches. The CDR3 covers 16 residues. The CDR3 DNA sequence: TGTGCCAGCAGCCATCTAAAAGGACAGGGGAACTATGGCTACACCTTC. It encodes CASSHLKGQGNYGYTF.